The rows below give T cell receptor beta chains drawn from one sample of a study of identifying expanded T cells in peripheral blood. Method: immunoSEQ multiplex PCR; TCRdb's copy keeps in-frame clones and lacks some. Here the sample spans tens of thousands of clones, around 87% being singletons. Sequenced: blood. These TCRs come from a person between 18 and 70 years old in good health. Each CDR3 is given with its conserved first and last residue. Each record gives: clone size, V gene, J gene, D gene, CDR3 DNA, CDR3 protein. A D gene is named only where the DNA matches it firmly. The size field is filled for only some rows; it gives once, few, many or a size class.

abundance: -
v_gene: TRBV5-6
j_gene: TRBJ2-3
d_gene: -
CDR3nt: TGTGCCAGCAGCTTAACGGGCACAGATACGCAGTATTTT
CDR3aa: CASSLTGTDTQYF

abundance: -
v_gene: TRBV9
j_gene: TRBJ2-7
d_gene: -
CDR3nt: TGTGCCAGCAGCGTAGCGACAGGCGAATTTTACGAGCAGTACTTC
CDR3aa: CASSVATGEFYEQYF

abundance: -
v_gene: TRBV5-1
j_gene: TRBJ2-5
d_gene: TRBD1
CDR3nt: TGCGCCAGCAGCGCGGCGCACGGACAGGGGGCGGAGACCCAGTACTTC
CDR3aa: CASSAAHGQGAETQYF

abundance: -
v_gene: TRBV5-6
j_gene: TRBJ2-7
d_gene: -
CDR3nt: TGTGCCAGCAGCTTGGGACCCCAAGGCGAGCAGTACTTC
CDR3aa: CASSLGPQGEQYF

abundance: once
v_gene: TRBV5-1
j_gene: TRBJ2-7
d_gene: -
CDR3nt: TGCGCCAGCAGCTTGGCCGGGGGAGCCTACGAGCAGTACTTC
CDR3aa: CASSLAGGAYEQYF

abundance: -
v_gene: TRBV7-3
j_gene: TRBJ2-7
d_gene: -
CDR3nt: TGTGCCAGCAGCCCCAGGGACGGCTACGAGCAGTACTTC
CDR3aa: CASSPRDGYEQYF

abundance: -
v_gene: TRBV7-3
j_gene: TRBJ2-5
d_gene: TRBD2
CDR3nt: TGTGCCAGCAGCTTCACGGGGACTATAGGAGAGACCCAGTACTTC
CDR3aa: CASSFTGTIGETQYF

abundance: once
v_gene: TRBV19
j_gene: TRBJ1-3
d_gene: -
CDR3nt: TGTGCCAGTAGTCCCCTGAGGGGCTCGGGAAACACCATATATTTT
CDR3aa: CASSPLRGSGNTIYF

abundance: -
v_gene: TRBV10-1
j_gene: TRBJ2-2
d_gene: -
CDR3nt: TGCGCCAGCAGTCCCTTCAGGAATGGGGAGCTGTTTTTT
CDR3aa: CASSPFRNGELFF

abundance: -
v_gene: TRBV7-9
j_gene: TRBJ1-5
d_gene: -
CDR3nt: TGTGCCAGCAGCTTAATGGATCAGCCCCAGCATTTT
CDR3aa: CASSLMDQPQHF

abundance: -
v_gene: TRBV5-1
j_gene: TRBJ2-1
d_gene: TRBD2
CDR3nt: TGCGCCAGCAGCCCTAGACTAGCGGGACCCTTAACCTACAATGAGCAGTTCTTC
CDR3aa: CASSPRLAGPLTYNEQFF

abundance: -
v_gene: TRBV5-4
j_gene: TRBJ2-3
d_gene: -
CDR3nt: TGTGCCAGCAGCTTGGAACCAGATACGCAGTATTTT
CDR3aa: CASSLEPDTQYF

abundance: -
v_gene: TRBV6-4
j_gene: TRBJ2-3
d_gene: -
CDR3nt: TGTGCCAGCAGTGACTCTGGAGATACAGATACGCAGTATTTT
CDR3aa: CASSDSGDTDTQYF

abundance: -
v_gene: TRBV14
j_gene: TRBJ2-1
d_gene: TRBD1
CDR3nt: TGTGCCAGCAGCCAAGGGACAGGGGGCAGCGAGCAGTTCTTC
CDR3aa: CASSQGTGGSEQFF

abundance: -
v_gene: TRBV30
j_gene: TRBJ1-1
d_gene: -
CDR3nt: TGTGCCTGGAGTGTAGGGGGAGCCACTGAAGCTTTCTTT
CDR3aa: CAWSVGGATEAFF

abundance: once
v_gene: TRBV5-1
j_gene: TRBJ1-2
d_gene: -
CDR3nt: TGCGCCAGCAGTCAATGGGGGCGAGTCTATGGCTACACCTTC
CDR3aa: CASSQWGRVYGYTF

abundance: once
v_gene: TRBV5-1
j_gene: TRBJ1-2
d_gene: TRBD1
CDR3nt: TGCGCCAGCAGCTCCGAAGGGACAGGGGGCGGCTACACCTTC
CDR3aa: CASSSEGTGGGYTF

abundance: -
v_gene: TRBV4-2
j_gene: TRBJ2-1
d_gene: -
CDR3nt: TGTGCCAGCAGCCAAGATTCGGGCAGGGCGACCTACAATGAGCAGTTCTTC
CDR3aa: CASSQDSGRATYNEQFF

abundance: -
v_gene: TRBV5-1
j_gene: TRBJ2-1
d_gene: TRBD2
CDR3nt: TGCGCCAGCAGTCCTTTGACTAGCGGGAGAGGTATAATGAATGAGCAGTTCTTC
CDR3aa: CASSPLTSGRGIMNEQFF

abundance: medium-sized
v_gene: TRBV15
j_gene: TRBJ2-3
d_gene: -
CDR3nt: TGTGCCACCAGTGGGCCCCTTAGCACAGATACGCAGTATTTT
CDR3aa: CATSGPLSTDTQYF

abundance: -
v_gene: TRBV9
j_gene: TRBJ2-7
d_gene: -
CDR3nt: TGTGCCAGCAGCCCACGACTGGGAAGTGACGAGCAGTACTTC
CDR3aa: CASSPRLGSDEQYF

abundance: -
v_gene: TRBV28
j_gene: TRBJ2-7
d_gene: -
CDR3nt: TGTGCCAGCAGTTTATACGGGGGTTCCTACGAGCAGTACTTC
CDR3aa: CASSLYGGSYEQYF

abundance: -
v_gene: TRBV18
j_gene: TRBJ1-5
d_gene: -
CDR3nt: TGTGCCAGCTCACCGTTTTCGGCGGTAGCGGATCAGCCCCAGCATTTT
CDR3aa: CASSPFSAVADQPQHF

abundance: -
v_gene: TRBV7-3
j_gene: TRBJ1-4
d_gene: TRBD1
CDR3nt: TGTGCCAGCAGCATACTACAGGGGGATCTGAGTGAAAAACTGTTTTTT
CDR3aa: CASSILQGDLSEKLFF

abundance: -
v_gene: TRBV29-1
j_gene: TRBJ1-4
d_gene: -
CDR3nt: TGCAGCGTTGCCCTACTGGGTGAAAAACTGTTTTTT
CDR3aa: CSVALLGEKLFF

abundance: -
v_gene: TRBV27
j_gene: TRBJ2-3
d_gene: TRBD2
CDR3nt: TGTGCCAGCAGCCCAACTAGCGGGGGGCCCGGACTGGCGCAGTATTTT
CDR3aa: CASSPTSGGPGLAQYF

abundance: -
v_gene: TRBV2
j_gene: TRBJ1-1
d_gene: -
CDR3nt: TGTGCCAGCAGTGATGCATTTGGGGGCTCAACTGAAGCTTTCTTT
CDR3aa: CASSDAFGGSTEAFF

abundance: -
v_gene: TRBV18
j_gene: TRBJ2-1
d_gene: -
CDR3nt: TGTGCCAGCTCCCCCGCCTACAATGAGCAGTTCTTC
CDR3aa: CASSPAYNEQFF

abundance: once
v_gene: TRBV21-1
j_gene: TRBJ1-4
d_gene: -
CDR3nt: TGTGCCAGCAGCAAAGCCCGGGACACTAATGAAAAACTGTTTTTT
CDR3aa: CASSKARDTNEKLFF

abundance: -
v_gene: TRBV9
j_gene: TRBJ2-5
d_gene: -
CDR3nt: TGTGCCAGCAGCGTAAATCAAAACCAGGAGACCCAGTACTTC
CDR3aa: CASSVNQNQETQYF

abundance: few
v_gene: TRBV6-6
j_gene: TRBJ1-2
d_gene: TRBD1
CDR3nt: TGTGCCAGCAGTTACGGACAGGTCTATGGCTACACCTTC
CDR3aa: CASSYGQVYGYTF

abundance: once
v_gene: TRBV5-1
j_gene: TRBJ2-3
d_gene: -
CDR3nt: TGCGCCAGCAGCTTGCAAGGGGCTCGCACAGATACGCAGTATTTT
CDR3aa: CASSLQGARTDTQYF

abundance: -
v_gene: TRBV30
j_gene: TRBJ2-7
d_gene: -
CDR3nt: TGTGCCTGGAGTGGGGGGCGGGTCCCCGCCTACGAGCAGTACTTC
CDR3aa: CAWSGGRVPAYEQYF

abundance: -
v_gene: TRBV19
j_gene: TRBJ2-2
d_gene: -
CDR3nt: TGTGCCAGTAGGCTTGGGTACGGGGAGCTGTTTTTT
CDR3aa: CASRLGYGELFF

abundance: -
v_gene: TRBV5-4
j_gene: TRBJ2-5
d_gene: TRBD1
CDR3nt: TGTGCCAGCAGCTCGGACAGGGCTGAGACCCAGTACTTC
CDR3aa: CASSSDRAETQYF

abundance: -
v_gene: TRBV18
j_gene: TRBJ2-1
d_gene: TRBD2
CDR3nt: TGTGCCAGCTCACTTGGTCTAGCGGGTCTAAATGAGCAGTTCTTC
CDR3aa: CASSLGLAGLNEQFF

abundance: -
v_gene: TRBV2
j_gene: TRBJ2-7
d_gene: -
CDR3nt: TGTGCCAGCAGTGACAAAAGGGCCAGCTCCTACGAGCAGTACTTC
CDR3aa: CASSDKRASSYEQYF

abundance: -
v_gene: TRBV15
j_gene: TRBJ2-7
d_gene: -
CDR3nt: TGTGCCACCAGCAGAGAAAGGACGGGGAGCGACGAGCAGTACTTC
CDR3aa: CATSRERTGSDEQYF

abundance: -
v_gene: TRBV7-9
j_gene: TRBJ2-2
d_gene: -
CDR3nt: TGTGCCAGCAGCTTCGCCAGGGCGGGCGGGGAGCTGTTTTTT
CDR3aa: CASSFARAGGELFF

abundance: -
v_gene: TRBV4-2
j_gene: TRBJ2-7
d_gene: TRBD1
CDR3nt: TGTGCCAGCAGCCAAGGGGACAGGGAAGTGAACGAGCAGTACTTC
CDR3aa: CASSQGDREVNEQYF

abundance: once
v_gene: TRBV18
j_gene: TRBJ2-5
d_gene: -
CDR3nt: TGTGCCAGCTCACGGGAGGAGGAGACCCAGTACTTC
CDR3aa: CASSREEETQYF

abundance: -
v_gene: TRBV19
j_gene: TRBJ1-5
d_gene: -
CDR3nt: TGTGCCAGTAGTCTTCTACCAGGGGAAGGTCAGCCCCAGCATTTT
CDR3aa: CASSLLPGEGQPQHF

abundance: -
v_gene: TRBV27
j_gene: TRBJ2-3
d_gene: TRBD1
CDR3nt: TGTGCCAGCAGTATTCCGGGACAGGGAATCACAGATACGCAGTATTTT
CDR3aa: CASSIPGQGITDTQYF

abundance: -
v_gene: TRBV6-1
j_gene: TRBJ2-5
d_gene: TRBD2
CDR3nt: TGTGCCAGCAGTGAAATGCGGGGGGCCGGGGAGACCCAGTACTTC
CDR3aa: CASSEMRGAGETQYF

abundance: once
v_gene: TRBV6-5
j_gene: TRBJ1-4
d_gene: -
CDR3nt: TGTGCCAGCAGCCCGGGACACTATGAAAAACTGTTTTTT
CDR3aa: CASSPGHYEKLFF

abundance: once
v_gene: TRBV4-1
j_gene: TRBJ2-3
d_gene: TRBD2
CDR3nt: TGCGCCAGCAGCCAAGAGTGGACTAGCGGGACTATCGGGAGCACAGATACGCAGTATTTT
CDR3aa: CASSQEWTSGTIGSTDTQYF

abundance: -
v_gene: TRBV28
j_gene: TRBJ2-1
d_gene: -
CDR3nt: TGTGCCAGCAGTTTAGTTGTGAATGAGCAGTTCTTC
CDR3aa: CASSLVVNEQFF

abundance: once
v_gene: TRBV28
j_gene: TRBJ2-5
d_gene: -
CDR3nt: TGTGCCAGCAGACTCAACGGACTCGGATACCAAGAGACCCAGTACTTC
CDR3aa: CASRLNGLGYQETQYF